This entry features one TCR beta chain sequence. These data are taken from a study of blood T cell repertoires in COVID-19. TCRdb's table, derived via immunoSEQ multiplex PCR, lists solely in-frame clones and lacks some. The table shows about 330,000 clones, with roughly nine tenths occurring only once. This CDR3 is built from 16 residues. V lost 4 bases, J lost 6 bases, and 9 bases stayed unmatched. The germline gives CDR1 LNHDA, CDR2 SQIVND (reference sequence). Input material: PBMCs or T cells enriched from blood (not recorded which). This chain connects TRBV19 to TRBJ2-1, with 10 bases aligning to TRBD2. The receptor's source is a woman in her thirties who had recovered from COVID-19. The CDR3 nucleotides read TGTGCCAGTAGTAATAGCCTAGCGGGGGTCTCCAATGAGCAGTTCTTC. Translation gives CASSNSLAGVSNEQFF.